This T cell receptor (beta chain) was documented in a study of metastatic and nonmetastatic thyroid tumors. Overall study context: The comparison covered peripheral blood and tumor or nodule tissue in malignant and benign thyroid patients. Study outcomes and limitations: Malignant tumors reportedly showed significantly higher TCR beta diversity than benign nodules in both blood and tumor.

This clone was seen ten or more times. Its antigen is still unknown. As processed by the authors: It was from CDR3 differences across clinicopathological groups that a distant-metastasis classifier for papillary thyroid cancer was built. TCRdb re-clonotyped the PCR reads through MiXCR. For this entry, the V and J calls and clone size follow TCRdb and not the study's own pipeline. Found here are around 26,000 clones, about 15% of them singletons; the top ten hold more than 3%. There were no patients who had received any treatment before thyroid surgery. This clonotype was sampled from a female donor with papillary thyroid cancer or a benign thyroid nodule (not recorded which). Some clones in this sample may be carry-over from other donors' samples. Sequenced material: blood.

The CDR3 nucleotides are TGTGCCAGCAGTTTATCTGCAGGGGAAGGCTACACCTTC. Its translation: CASSLSAGEGYTF. This rearrangement joins TRBV27 to TRBJ1-2, with D possibly matching TRBD1 (6 bases). Germline lookup yields CDR1 MNHEY and CDR2 SMNVEV (reference sequence). The length of the CDR3 is 13 residues. Between the trimmed V and J ends, which lost 0 bases and 8 bases, there was a span of 10 bases.